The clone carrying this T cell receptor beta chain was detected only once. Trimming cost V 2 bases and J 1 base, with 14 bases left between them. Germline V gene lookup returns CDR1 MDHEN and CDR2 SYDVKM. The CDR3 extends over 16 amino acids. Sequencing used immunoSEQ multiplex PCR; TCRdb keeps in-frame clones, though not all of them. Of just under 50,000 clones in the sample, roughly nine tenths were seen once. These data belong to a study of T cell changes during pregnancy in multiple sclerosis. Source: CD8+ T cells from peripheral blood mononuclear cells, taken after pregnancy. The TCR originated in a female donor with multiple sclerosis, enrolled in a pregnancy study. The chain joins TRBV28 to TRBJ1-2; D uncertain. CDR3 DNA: TGTGCCAGCAGTTTAAGCGACTCCACTTTTAACTATGGCTACACCTTC. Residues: CASSLSDSTFNYGYTF.